This TCR beta chain was documented in a study of T cell responses to AZD1222 COVID-19 vaccine (dated by TCRdb to the early 2020s). Study-level background: TCR sequencing covered about 230 trial participants: some 210 given two doses of AZD1222 and 26 given two doses of MenACWY control vaccine. Trial participants were enrolled by age into 18-55, 56-69 and 70-plus year subgroups, with around 140, 26 and 57 TCR-sequenced participants respectively.

The sample's time point, from its label and the paper: about 28 days (+/-7) after the second vaccine dose. AZD1222 recipients whose second dose came at about 4 weeks and those whose second dose came at about 12 weeks were combined into one group, since spike-specific TCR depth and breadth did not differ between the two schedules. The vaccinee samples were drawn from two UK trials, COV001 and COV002, one of which was a single-blind randomized controlled phase 2/3 trial testing AZD1222 (ChAdOx1 nCoV-19) in healthy adults. Trial participant PBMC samples were collected at day 0 and day 28 after the second dose for TCRbeta chain sequencing. The CDR3 regions of human TCRbeta chains were subjected to immunosequencing. As for the original processing: TCRs in the repertoires were compared against a reference library of SARS-CoV-2-specific TCRs that had been generated with the MIRA antigen-specificity platform. Breadth was defined as the fraction of unique TCRs that were SARS-CoV-2-associated, and depth was defined as the fraction of total T cells that were SARS-CoV-2-associated. Using the MIRA data, each spike-specific TCR was assigned both to the spike region to which the TCR was reactive and to a CD4 or CD8 class. Log10-transformed breadth and depth values were compared by one-way ANOVA with Sidak's multiple comparisons tests. TCRdb limited this immuneACCESS table to in-frame rearrangements with V and J called. A share of clones is missing; checked studies link under half to unresolved V genes, and the rest is unexplained. D and trimming were read from the DNA, whereas the V and J calls and clone size are those reported in that table. This sample lists 120,000 or so clones; around 87% were detected once. In total, the top ten clones hold 3% of the sample.

Broader findings and caveats from the paper: Reportedly, almost half of the unique spike-specific TCRs recognized epitopes lying outside the regions that are mutated in the B.1.351 and B.1.1.7 variants. The 56-69-year group was small, and its depth increase did not reach significance, likely because of low power. Because no samples from the day 14 peak response were available, repertoires could be characterized only after the peak T cell response. Most participants were white British and females outnumbered males, and the authors suggested that clonal diversity may have been underestimated. After two AZD1222 doses, spike-specific TCR breadth and depth were significantly higher than at day 0 and than in MenACWY recipients. Conclusions about previously exposed vaccinees are limited, since just five or six AZD1222 recipients were seropositive for SARS-CoV-2 at baseline. The whole spike protein was spanned by vaccine-associated CD4 TCRs, and dominant responses were seen in regions 160-218 and 743-854.

Counted from cysteine to phenylalanine, this CDR3 has 15 amino acids. Only CDR3 DNA remains: 45 bases, in frame from the first base. According to the germline V gene, CDR1 reads MNHEY and CDR2 reads SVGEGT. V is pruned by 5 bases and J by 1 base, leaving 4 bases of the junction without a gene match. On this clone: The specificity of this receptor is unknown. Per-nucleotide qualities are absent, and no much larger clonotype sits a single base away.

This TCR was sampled from an adult who received the AZD1222 COVID-19 vaccine. The sample here was peripheral blood, taken 28 days after the second AZD1222 dose. The chain is made from TRBV6-2 or TRBV6-3 and TRBJ1-3; 8 bases in the junction line up with TRBD1. Here the CDR3 is given as CASSRDRGSGNTIYF. The bases are TGTGCCAGCAGTCGCGACAGGGGATCTGGAAACACCATATATTTT.